The 23 T cell receptor beta chains reported below all come from one sample, sequenced in a study of tumor and adjacent non-tumor tissue in lung cancer (dated by TCRdb to 2017 to 2018). Receptors were amplified or captured by multiplex PCR. The instrument given in TCRdb is Illumina HiSeq 2500. TCRbeta libraries were constructed through three rounds of nested PCR with primers (Table S4) according to protocols adapted from ARM-PCR. Clones were called with MiXCR by TCRdb after fastp trimmed the public reads at Q25, and only in-frame beta chains were retained. Every entry covers one CDR3 protein and lists the most common genes and DNA from its rows. In all, the sample holds roughly 93,000 distinct CDR3 sequences, and about 72% of those were seen once. 15% to 20% of the sample is in the top ten clones. RNA was extracted from bulk unsorted tissue and checked for quality with a NanoDrop ND-1000 and an Agilent 2100.

Sequenced material: lung tumor tissue. These receptors came from a man aged 55 to 69 with non-small cell lung cancer.

A remark on this clonotype: At one boundary the junction diverges from the germline segment, which might be a read error. The V call is TRBV4-1, the J call TRBJ2-5; D remains ambiguous. Germline V gene sequence: CDR1 MGHRA, CDR2 YSYEKL. The length of the CDR3 is 13 residues. DNA of the CDR3: TGCGCCAGCAGCCGGTTCTCAGAAGAGGCCCAGTACTTC. The encoded protein is CASSRFSEEAQYF.

To note about this clonotype: With a much larger clone just one base away, this may be a read error. Here the CDR3 DNA reads TGTACCAGCAGTGATTTTGGGGGAAATCAGCCCCAGCATTTT. This sequence encodes CTSSDFGGNQPQHF. The rearrangement joins TRBV25-1 to TRBJ1-5; D is possibly TRBD1 (5 bases). Germline V gene data show CDR1 as MGHDK and CDR2 as SYGVNS. The CDR3 length is 14 residues. Looking up the rest from reference TRBV25-1 and TRBJ1-5 gives the full variable domain: EADIYQTPRYLVIGTGKKITLECSQTMGHDKMYWYQQDPGMELHLIHYSYGVNSTEKGDLSSESTVSRIRTEHFPLTLESARPSHTSQYLCTSSDFGGNQPQHFGDGTRLSIL.

A word on this clonotype: Mismatch with germline at one junction end may stem from a read error. V gene TRBV11-3 combines with J gene TRBJ2-5, with D uncertain. This CDR3 contains 12 residues. CDR1 and CDR2 (germline): SGHNT, YENEEA. The CDR3 spells CASNSPQEAQYF. The CDR3 coding sequence is TGTGCCAGCAACTCGCCCCAAGAGGCCCAGTACTTC. Using reference TRBV11-3 and TRBJ2-5 for the parts outside the CDR3, the full variable domain is EAGVVQSPRYKIIEKKQPVAFWCNPISGHNTLYWYLQNLGQGPELLIRYENEEAVDDSQLPKDRFSAERLKGVDSTLKIQPAELGDSAVYLCASNSPQEAQYFGPGTRLLVL.

Concerning this clonotype: As the CDR3 is not closed by the conserved phenylalanine or tryptophan, this likely results from a read error. This chain connects TRBV29-1 to TRBJ2-5; D not resolved. CDR3 length equals 13 residues. CDR1 and CDR2 from the germline V gene are SQVTM and ANQGSEA. CDR3 nucleotide sequence: TGCAGAGTTGACGTCCGTCTCCGGGAGACCCAGTACTCC. This gives the protein CRVDVRLRETQYS.

For this clonotype: An end of the junction does not agree with germline; a read error may underlie this. This chain links TRBV12-3 or TRBV12-4 with TRBJ1-3; D gene unclear. The CDR3 spans 13 residues. This CDR3 is CASSVDPGSTTYF. The CDR3 DNA sequence: TGTGCCAGCAGTGTGGACCCTGGAAGCACCACATATTTT.

V and J are TRBV11-2 and TRBJ2-7; the match to TRBD2 covers 8 bases. The CDR3 has 16 amino acids. CDR1 and CDR2 from the germline V gene are SGHAT and FQNNGV. V lost 6 bases and J lost 1; bases outside the gene matches: 11. The CDR3 DNA reads as TGTGCCAGCAGTTTCGGCGGGGGGAGGGGTTCCTACGAGCAGTACTTC. Its protein is CASSFGGGRGSYEQYF.

With regard to this clonotype: This may arise from a read error, as a much more abundant clone is one base away. V usage is TRBV7-8 and J usage is TRBJ2-5, with D maybe TRBD2 (6 bases). The germline gives CDR1 SGHVS, CDR2 FQNEAQ. The CDR3 extends over 16 amino acids. V shed 5 bases and J shed 5 bases, with 21 bases lying between them. The CDR3 bases are TGTGCCAGCAGCCCCGATGGAGGGAAGGCATGGGAGACCCAGTACTTC. It translates to CASSPDGGKAWETQYF.

This clonotype was detected many times. This CDR3 reads CASSLGGLAGGHNEQFF. CDR3 DNA: TGCGCCAGCAGCTTGGGTGGATTAGCGGGAGGTCACAATGAGCAGTTCTTC. V is TRBV5-1 and J is TRBJ2-1; 10 bases agree with TRBD2. J was trimmed by 5 bases and V by 0 bases; bases with no gene match: 8. The CDR3 is 17 amino acids. From germline, CDR1 is SGHRS and CDR2 YFSETQ.

Details on this clonotype: With a much larger clone just one base away, this may be a read error. V usage is TRBV6-5 and J usage is TRBJ2-3, with 7 bases identical to TRBD1. V lost 0 bases to trimming and J lost 3 bases; unmatched junction nucleotides: 6. The germline V gene encodes CDR1 MNHEY and CDR2 SVGAGI. This CDR3 spans 16 amino acids. CDR3 residues: CASSYSITGATDTQYF. For the CDR3, the DNA is TGTGCCAGCAGTTACTCGATAACAGGGGCAACAGATACGCAGTATTTT.

This clonotype showed up many times. J is TRBJ2-2 and V is TRBV29-1, with a tentative D call TRBD1 (6 bases). This CDR3 contains 14 residues. CDR1 and CDR2 (germline): SQVTM, ANQGSEA. The V end was cut by 3 bases, the J end by 3 bases, with 11 bases between. CDR3 sequence reads: CSVDWGPHTGELFF. CDR3 DNA sequence: TGCAGCGTTGATTGGGGGCCGCACACCGGGGAGCTGTTTTTT.

This clonotype is medium-sized (0.01 to 0.1%) in the sample. The genes are TRBV6-6 and TRBJ2-7; D perhaps matches TRBD1 (5 bases). Trimming removed 6 bases from V and 3 bases from J, with 9 bases in between. This CDR3 comprises 12 residues. Germline V gene data show CDR1 as MNHNY and CDR2 as SVGAGI (reference sequence). CDR3 nucleotide sequence: TGTGCCAGCAGCCGCCAGGGCTACGAGCAGTACTTC. Protein product: CASSRQGYEQYF.

This clonotype was seen a few times. One end of the junction is discordant with germline, which a read error may explain. This sequence joins TRBV5-4 and TRBJ2-5; D gene ambiguous. CDR1 and CDR2 (germline): SGHNT, YYREEE (reference sequence). The CDR3 sequence is 15 residues long. The CDR3 sequence is CASSFVAVAQEIQYF. CDR3 bases: TGTGCCAGCAGCTTCGTGGCAGTGGCACAAGAGATCCAGTACTTC. Supplemented by reference TRBV5-4 and TRBJ2-5, the full variable domain reads ETGVTQSPTHLIKTRGQQVTLRCSSQSGHNTVSWYQQALGQGPQFIFQYYREEENGRGNFPPRFSGLQFPNYSSELNVNALELDDSALYLCASSFVAVAQEIQYFGPGTRLLVL.

This clonotype was observed a single time. The junction shows a germline mismatch at one end, possibly a read error. J is TRBJ2-5 and V is TRBV15; D gene ambiguous. The CDR3 contains 13 residues. The V gene's germline CDR1 is LNHNV and CDR2 YYDKDF (reference sequence). The CDR3 nucleotides are TGTGCCATCAGCAAGCTGGGCCAAGAGACCCATTACTTC. Translation gives CAISKLGQETHYF.

Points on this clonotype: Being one base from a much bigger clone, this may be a read error. This CDR3 is missing its conserved last phenylalanine or tryptophan, likely due to a read error. The gene calls are TRBV7-9 and TRBJ2-7; D gene unclear. CDR1 SEHNR and CDR2 FQNEAQ come from the germline V gene (reference sequence). The length of the CDR3 is 12 residues. V gave up 1 base and J gave up 3 bases, with 4 bases separating them. The CDR3 DNA follows: TGTGCCAGCAGCTTAGGCAGCTACGAGCAGTACTTA. Translation gives CASSLGSYEQYL.

A remark on this clonotype: Given the absence of the conserved phenylalanine or tryptophan at the CDR3 end, a read error is likely. V usage is TRBV12-3 or TRBV12-4 and J usage is TRBJ2-4, with D tentatively TRBD2 (6 bases). The CDR3 is made up of 16 amino acids. CDR3 residues: CAISLSSWAGRNIQYY. The CDR3 DNA reads as TGTGCCATCAGTTTATCTAGTTGGGCGGGGAGAAACATTCAGTACTAC.

On this clonotype: A much more abundant neighbour one base away suggests this may be a read error. The chain uses TRBV20-1 and TRBJ2-2; a weak D match, TRBD1 (7 bases). The CDR3 totals 15 residues. Germline V gives CDR1 DFQATT, CDR2 SNEGSKA (reference sequence). CDR3 sequence: CSARDRQGGTGEMFF. CDR3 nucleotides: TGCAGTGCTAGAGATCGGCAGGGGGGAACCGGGGAGATGTTTTTT.

Many counts were recorded for this clonotype. This sequence joins TRBV6-1 and TRBJ2-7; a possible D gene is TRBD2 (5 bases). This CDR3 has 14 amino acids. Germline V lookup: CDR1 MNHNS, CDR2 SASEGT. V gave up 7 bases and J gave up 6 bases, with 19 bases separating them. DNA of the CDR3: TGTGCCAGCACGCATATCCAGCCGGGGAGCGAGCAGTACTTC. Amino acid sequence: CASTHIQPGSEQYF.

With respect to this clonotype: In this CDR3 the conserved last residue, phenylalanine or tryptophan, is missing, so a read error is likely. This chain joins TRBV4-1 and TRBJ2-1; 11 bases are a match to TRBD2. The CDR3 has 16 amino acids. CDR1 and CDR2 (germline): MGHRA, YSYEKL. The CDR3 loop is CSSSQDSSGGAYEQFI. CDR3 DNA: TGCTCCAGCAGCCAAGATAGTAGCGGGGGGGCTTATGAGCAGTTCATC.

Notes on this clonotype: The conserved closing phenylalanine or tryptophan is absent in this CDR3, likely reflecting a read error. As DNA, the CDR3 is TGTGCCAGCACGTTTTGGAGGGATGGTAGGGACACTGATGCTTTCTAT. Protein sequence: CASTFWRDGRDTDAFY. The rearrangement uses TRBV11-3 and TRBJ1-1, with D maybe TRBD1 (6 bases). Per germline, CDR1 SGHNT and CDR2 YENEEA. CDR3 length equals 16 residues.

The chain uses TRBV5-1 and TRBJ2-7, with TRBD1 matching 8 bases. V lost 4 bases, J lost 3 bases, and 9 bases stayed unmatched. Germline-derived CDR1 and CDR2 are SGHRS and YFSETQ. CDR3 length: 15 amino acids. CDR3 sequence: CASSLGQEYVYEQYF. CDR3 DNA sequence: TGCGCCAGCAGCCTGGGACAGGAGTATGTCTACGAGCAGTACTTC.

Points on this clonotype: The germline gene is not matched at one end of the junction; a read error may be the cause. The gene calls are TRBV4-3 and TRBJ2-3, with D possibly called TRBD1 or TRBD2 (5 bases each). Germline loops: CDR1 LGHNA, CDR2 YSLEER. This CDR3 contains 13 residues. The CDR3 DNA reads TGTGCCGGCAGTCGGGACCCCAGAGATACGCATTATTTT. The encoded protein is CAGSRDPRDTHYF.

This chain joins TRBV10-1 and TRBJ2-2; a weak D match, TRBD2 (5 bases). V lost 8 bases, J lost 4 bases, and 14 bases lay in between. The CDR3 is 14 amino acids. CDR1 is WNHNN and CDR2 is SYGVQD in the germline V gene (reference sequence). CDR3 region: CASCGETTTGELFF. CDR3 DNA sequence: TGCGCCAGCTGTGGGGAGACTACCACCGGGGAGCTGTTTTTT.

This clonotype was seen a few times. This chain connects TRBV6-6 to TRBJ2-3, with D unclear. Germline V gene lookup returns CDR1 MNHNY and CDR2 SVGAGI (reference sequence). The V gene lost 6 bases and the J gene lost 4 bases, with 11 bases spanning the gap. This CDR3 is 13 amino acids long. DNA of the CDR3: TGTGCCAGCAGCCGCTCTGGATCAGATACGCAGTATTTT. This encodes CASSRSGSDTQYF.